The clone carrying this T cell receptor beta chain was recorded many times. Amplification of TCR alpha and beta CDR3 regions from RNA used iRepertoire nested multiplex PCR. TCRdb processed the multiplex PCR reads anew with MiXCR; each CDR3 protein has one entry. The table records some 85,000 distinct CDR3 sequences, 20% to 25% of them present only once. The sample belongs to a study of glioma-infiltrating T cells. Trimming took 2 bases from V and 4 from J, leaving 13 bases between them. In germline, CDR1 is SGHTA, CDR2 FQGNSA. This CDR3 spans 15 amino acids. The chain employs TRBV7-2 and TRBJ2-3; a weak D match, TRBD2 (6 bases). The sample was glioma tissue, nonneoplastic brain tissue, or PBMCs (not recorded which). This receptor was obtained from a human donor with low-grade glioma or glioblastoma, undergoing nonglioma brain surgery, or in good health (not recorded which). The chain's CDR3 is CASSLLRLAADTQYF. CDR3 nucleotide sequence: TGTGCCAGCAGCTTACTACGGTTAGCGGCAGATACGCAGTATTTT.